The sequence of this TCR beta chain was determined in a study of blood T cell repertoires in COVID-19. Study in general: Material from acute and convalescent COVID-19 was sourced from the United States, Italy and Spain. In each case, the material was cDNA or gDNA derived from T cells, B-cell-depleted T cells, or PBMCs.

The V and J ends lost 3 bases and 11 bases respectively, with 11 bases between them. CDR3 length equals 12 residues. The germline CDR1 and CDR2 sequences are LGHDT and YNNKEL (reference sequence). Source study methods: Scientists estimated how many nucleated cells there were by amplifying reference gene primers. Profiling relied on immunoSEQ multiplex PCR, and the TCRdb table lists in-frame clones only, not all of them. The V and J calls and clone size are taken from that table; D and trimming were inferred from the DNA. This sample has some 69,000 clones; about four fifths occur once, and the top ten carry 40% to 50%.

Sample: peripheral blood. The chain uses TRBV3-1 (or the pseudogene TRBV3-2) and TRBJ1-5; no clear D gene. This TCR came from a human donor in a cohort sampled during active COVID-19. CDR3 coding DNA: TGTGCCAGCAGCCAGTCGGCCGGGTCCCAGCATTTT. Its protein product is CASSQSAGSQHF.